The next 28 T cell receptor beta chains were all read from a single sample in a study of T cell responses to AZD1222 COVID-19 vaccine. The data were produced by immunoSEQ multiplex PCR, yet TCRdb's version contains in-frame clones alone and is incomplete. The table has about 70,000 clones, roughly 85% seen once. This sample comprised peripheral blood, obtained 28 days after the second AZD1222 dose. The source is an adult who received the AZD1222 COVID-19 vaccine.

This CDR3 reads CASSQSPDLDYETQYF. The CDR3 coding sequence is TGTGCCAGCAGCCAATCCCCAGACTTAGACTACGAGACCCAGTACTTC. The V gene is TRBV3-1 (or the pseudogene TRBV3-2), the J gene TRBJ2-5; maybe TRBD2 (5 bases). The V end was cut by 2 bases, the J end by 5 bases, with 18 bases between. Germline V lookup: CDR1 LGHDT, CDR2 YNNKEL (reference sequence). The CDR3 has 16 amino acids.

This chain connects TRBV5-1 to TRBJ1-2; no reliable D call. From germline, CDR1 is SGHRS and CDR2 YFSETQ. V shed 0 bases and J shed 7 bases, with 7 bases lying between them. The CDR3 runs to 12 residues. CDR3 sequence reads: CASSLGEFGYTF. CDR3 DNA sequence: TGCGCCAGCAGCTTGGGGGAGTTTGGCTACACCTTC.

The chain employs TRBV19 and TRBJ1-5; no reliable D call. This CDR3 region has 16 residues. The V gene lost 5 bases and the J gene lost 3 bases, with 17 bases spanning the gap. Per germline, CDR1 LNHDA and CDR2 SQIVND (reference sequence). CDR3 bases: TGTGCCAGTAGTTCAATCTCAGGTTCTCCCAATCAGCCCCAGCATTTT. As protein: CASSSISGSPNQPQHF.

The chain uses TRBV28 and TRBJ2-2; tentative D call: TRBD2 (6 bases). In germline, CDR1 is MDHEN, CDR2 SYDVKM. This CDR3 contains 14 residues. The V end lost 9 bases, the J end lost 0 bases, and 11 bases lay between the germline ends. The CDR3 is CASFAGSNTGELFF. The CDR3 DNA is TGTGCCAGTTTCGCGGGGTCGAACACCGGGGAGCTGTTTTTT.

The chain employs TRBV5-1 and TRBJ2-3, with 9 bases identical to TRBD2. Trimming took 4 bases from V and 3 from J; bases not matched to a gene: 21. CDR3 length: 20 residues. Germline V CDR1 and CDR2: SGHRS, YFSETQ. This CDR3 is CASSPRLGAGGPWGTDTQYF. CDR3 nucleotides: TGCGCCAGCAGCCCCCGACTCGGCGCGGGAGGGCCCTGGGGAACAGATACGCAGTATTTT.

This chain links TRBV24-1 with TRBJ2-3; possibly TRBD1 or TRBD2 for D (5 bases each). The V gene's germline CDR1 is KGHDR and CDR2 SFDVKD. Deletions cut 3 bases from V and 0 bases from J, with 6 bases between. The CDR3 is made up of 14 amino acids. The CDR3 nucleotides are TGTGCCACCAGTGATCGGGACAGCACAGATACGCAGTATTTT. This encodes CATSDRDSTDTQYF.

This clone has only a few counts. CDR3 in DNA: TGCGCCAGCAGCCAGGGACAGGATAATTCACCCCTCCACTTT. Its protein is CASSQGQDNSPLHF. This chain uses TRBV4-3 with TRBJ1-6, with 8 bases matching TRBD1. Looked up from germline, CDR1 is LGHNA and CDR2 is YSLEER. This CDR3 has 14 residues. The V segment lost 3 bases and the J segment 5 bases; nucleotides outside the gene matches: 0.

V is TRBV7-6 and J is TRBJ2-1, with D possibly matching TRBD1 (5 bases). Looked up from germline, CDR1 is SGHVS and CDR2 is FNYEAQ. Trimming shortened V by 8 bases and J by 2 bases, and 10 bases separated the two germline ends. This CDR3 is built from 13 residues. This CDR3 reads CASGRTPYNEQFF. Written as DNA, the CDR3 is TGTGCCAGCGGAAGGACACCCTACAATGAGCAGTTCTTC.

The CDR3, as DNA: TGTGCCAGCTCACCACTCCCGGGGGACACCTACAATGAGCAGTTCTTC. Protein: CASSPLPGDTYNEQFF. This chain connects TRBV18 to TRBJ2-1, with D perhaps matching TRBD1 or TRBD2 (6 bases each). V gave up 1 base and J gave up 2 bases, with 12 bases separating them. CDR1 is KGHSH and CDR2 is LQKENI in the germline V gene. The CDR3 has 16 residues. Full variable domain (remainder filled in from reference TRBV18 and TRBJ2-1): NAGVMQNPRHLVRRRGQEARLRCSPMKGHSHVYWYRQLPEEGLKFMVYLQKENIIDESGMPKERFSAEFPKEGPSILRIQQVVRGDSAAYFCASSPLPGDTYNEQFFGPGTRLTVL.

The chain is built from TRBV7-8 and TRBJ2-7, with TRBD2 as a possible D gene (5 bases). The CDR3 contains 14 residues. Germline V CDR1 and CDR2: SGHVS, FQNEAQ. V was cut by 1 base and J by 3 bases, with 10 bases left in between. CDR3 sequence (DNA): TGTGCCAGCAGCTTAGTCCGGACTGACTACGAGCAGTACTTC. It is translated as CASSLVRTDYEQYF.

The V gene is TRBV5-1, the J gene TRBJ2-3; D perhaps matches TRBD2 (6 bases). This CDR3 spans 14 amino acids. CDR1 and CDR2 from the germline V gene are SGHRS and YFSETQ. V gave up 7 bases and J gave up 0 bases, with 12 bases separating them. CDR3 DNA sequence: TGCGCCAGCTTCGGAGGGCTTAGCACAGATACGCAGTATTTT. Residues: CASFGGLSTDTQYF. Combining the CDR3 with reference TRBV5-1 and TRBJ2-3 gives the whole variable domain KAGVTQTPRYLIKTRGQQVTLSCSPISGHRSVSWYQQTPGQGLQFLFEYFSETQRNKGNFPGRFSGRQFSNSRSEMNVSTLELGDSALYLCASFGGLSTDTQYFGPGTRLTVL.

The chain combines TRBV5-1 with TRBJ2-1; TRBD1 aligns across 7 bases. Looked up from germline, CDR1 is SGHRS and CDR2 is YFSETQ. V lost 7 bases, J lost 1 base, and 8 bases stayed unmatched. There are 15 residues in the CDR3. CDR3 in DNA: TGCGCCAGCTCGGCTGAGGGGGCTTCCTACAATGAGCAGTTCTTC. This codes for CASSAEGASYNEQFF.

The J gene is TRBJ2-3, the V gene TRBV19, with D possibly being TRBD2 (5 bases). This CDR3 has 15 residues. V shed 7 bases and J shed 2 bases, with 16 bases lying between them. Germline CDR1 and CDR2: LNHDA and SQIVND (reference sequence). The DNA of the CDR3 is TGTGCCAGTAACGTCGGCAGCGGCGACACAGATACGCAGTATTTT. Translated, it gives CASNVGSGDTDTQYF.

The chain employs TRBV30 and TRBJ1-5; maybe TRBD1 (5 bases). The CDR3 has 13 residues. CDR1 is GTSNPN and CDR2 is SVGIG in the germline V gene (reference sequence). The ends were cut back, 2 bases at V and 4 bases at J, with 9 bases in the middle. This CDR3 reads CAWSSGTNQPQHF. In nucleotides, the CDR3 is TGTGCCTGGAGTTCGGGGACGAATCAGCCCCAGCATTTT.

This rearrangement joins TRBV7-2 to TRBJ2-3; TRBD2 is a possible D gene (6 bases). CDR1 and CDR2 from the germline V gene are SGHTA and FQGNSA. Trimming stripped 2 bases from V and 0 bases from J, with 15 bases between. This CDR3 is built from 17 residues. The CDR3, as DNA: TGTGCCAGCAGCTTACATCCCCCAGGGACTAGCACAGATACGCAGTATTTT. It specifies CASSLHPPGTSTDTQYF.

CDR3 region: CASRGQFGNTIYF. DNA of the CDR3: TGTGCCAGCAGGGGACAGTTCGGAAACACCATATATTTT. The chain combines TRBV6-5 with TRBJ1-3; 7 bases fit TRBD1. The CDR3 totals 13 residues. The junction had 3 bases not matched to a gene; V was cut back by 6 bases and J by 4 bases. Germline V gene sequence: CDR1 MNHEY, CDR2 SVGAGI.

The chain links TRBV24-1 to TRBJ2-2; the D gene could be TRBD1 or TRBD2 (5 bases each). Germline lookup yields CDR1 KGHDR and CDR2 SFDVKD. The CDR3 loop spans 15 amino acids. The V end was cut by 2 bases, the J end by 5 bases, with 11 bases between. CDR3: CATSDSSGQTGELFF. Written as DNA, the CDR3 is TGTGCCACCAGTGATTCCTCGGGGCAAACCGGGGAGCTGTTTTTT.

V usage is TRBV28 and J usage is TRBJ2-1, with 10 bases aligning to TRBD2. With V trimmed by 9 bases and J by 8 bases, 4 bases remained unmatched. Germline CDR1 reads MDHEN; CDR2 reads SYDVKM. The CDR3 totals 12 residues. This CDR3 reads CASRTSGDEQFF. In DNA, the CDR3 is TGTGCCAGTCGGACTAGCGGTGATGAGCAGTTCTTC. Variable domain in full (rest from reference TRBV28 and TRBJ2-1): DVKVTQSSRYLVKRTGEKVFLECVQDMDHENMFWYRQDPGLGLRLIYFSYDVKMKEKGDIPEGYSVSREKKERFSLILESASTNQTSMYLCASRTSGDEQFFGPGTRLTVL.

The chain couples TRBV6-6 to TRBJ2-5; 11 nucleotides agree with TRBD1. CDR3 size: 16 residues. The V segment lost 2 bases and the J segment 5 bases; nucleotides outside the gene matches: 7. Germline V gene sequence: CDR1 MNHNY, CDR2 SVGAGI (reference sequence). The CDR3 region is CASSYPGTGGRETQYF. CDR3 nucleotide sequence: TGTGCCAGCAGTTACCCGGGGACAGGGGGGAGGGAGACCCAGTACTTC.

The J gene is TRBJ1-6, the V gene TRBV6-2 or TRBV6-3; TRBD1 might be the D (5 bases). V was pared by 2 bases and J by 7 bases, with 9 bases between. The germline CDR1 and CDR2 sequences are MNHEY and SVGEGT. CDR3 size: 14 residues. Here the CDR3 reads CASSYRGPNSPLHF. For the CDR3, the DNA is TGTGCCAGCAGTTACCGGGGCCCCAATTCACCCCTCCACTTT.

The chain joins TRBV6-1 to TRBJ2-2; D may be TRBD2 (6 bases). Trimming took off 0 bases at V and 1 base at J, with 12 bases between the two ends. Germline V lookup: CDR1 MNHNS, CDR2 SASEGT. The CDR3 runs to 17 residues. The CDR3 loop reads CASSEAWGLLNTGELFF. As DNA, the CDR3 is TGTGCCAGCAGTGAAGCGTGGGGACTGCTGAACACCGGGGAGCTGTTTTTT.

The CDR3 bases are TGTGCCAGCTCACCACTACAGGGGATCTACGAGCAGTACTTC. Residues: CASSPLQGIYEQYF. The chain is built from TRBV18 and TRBJ2-7; 7 nucleotides line up with TRBD1. Trimming cost V 1 base and J 3 bases; bases outside gene matches: 3. The CDR3 sequence is 14 residues long. Germline V CDR1 and CDR2: KGHSH, LQKENI.

The V call is TRBV11-2, the J call TRBJ2-1; D might be TRBD1 or TRBD2, each matching 7 bases. The CDR3 runs to 18 residues. Trimming took 1 base from V and 8 from J, leaving 24 bases between them. CDR1 is SGHAT, CDR2 FQNNGV, per germline. Here the CDR3 reads CASSLVPGGEGVLDEQFF. DNA for the CDR3: TGTGCCAGCAGCTTAGTTCCAGGGGGGGAGGGCGTTTTAGATGAGCAGTTCTTC.

This chain connects TRBV7-9 to TRBJ2-5; D not certain. V lost 5 bases and J 5 bases, leaving 9 bases between the germline ends. Per the germline V gene, CDR1 is SEHNR and CDR2 is FQNEAQ (reference sequence). This CDR3 is 12 amino acids long. For the CDR3, the DNA is TGTGCCAGCAGCCCTAAATGGGAGACCCAGTACTTC. Amino acids: CASSPKWETQYF.

This chain uses TRBV5-8 with TRBJ1-1; D remains ambiguous. The CDR3 is 14 amino acids. Germline-derived CDR1 and CDR2 are SGHTS and YDEGEE. V gave up 4 bases and J gave up 4 bases, with 14 bases separating them. CDR3 coding DNA: TGTGCCAGCAGCCCGGGGTGGGGTCGCACTGAAGCTTTCTTT. It is translated as CASSPGWGRTEAFF.

This rearrangement joins TRBV18 to TRBJ1-2, with a tentative D call TRBD1 (5 bases). V dropped 6 bases and J dropped 3 bases, with 11 bases sitting between them. This CDR3 has 13 residues. CDR1 and CDR2 from the germline V gene are KGHSH and LQKENI. This CDR3 reads CASSQGVDYGYTF. The CDR3 bases are TGTGCCAGCTCCCAGGGTGTGGACTATGGCTACACCTTC.

The gene calls are TRBV19 and TRBJ1-6; TRBD1 is a possible D gene (6 bases). The CDR3 runs 13 residues. Germline values: CDR1 LNHDA, CDR2 SQIVND (reference sequence). V was cut by 7 bases and J by 7 bases, with 11 bases left in between. The CDR3 loop reads CASIRGPNSPLHF. The CDR3, as DNA: TGTGCCAGTATCAGGGGTCCAAATTCACCCCTCCACTTT.

J is TRBJ1-5 and V is TRBV6-5, with D unclear. This CDR3 is 13 amino acids long. Trimming shortened V by 8 bases and J by 6 bases, and 14 bases separated the two germline ends. From germline, CDR1 is MNHEY and CDR2 SVGAGI. In DNA form, the CDR3 reads TGTGCCAGCTGGGGAGGATCCGGTCAGCCCCAGCATTTT. It translates to CASWGGSGQPQHF.